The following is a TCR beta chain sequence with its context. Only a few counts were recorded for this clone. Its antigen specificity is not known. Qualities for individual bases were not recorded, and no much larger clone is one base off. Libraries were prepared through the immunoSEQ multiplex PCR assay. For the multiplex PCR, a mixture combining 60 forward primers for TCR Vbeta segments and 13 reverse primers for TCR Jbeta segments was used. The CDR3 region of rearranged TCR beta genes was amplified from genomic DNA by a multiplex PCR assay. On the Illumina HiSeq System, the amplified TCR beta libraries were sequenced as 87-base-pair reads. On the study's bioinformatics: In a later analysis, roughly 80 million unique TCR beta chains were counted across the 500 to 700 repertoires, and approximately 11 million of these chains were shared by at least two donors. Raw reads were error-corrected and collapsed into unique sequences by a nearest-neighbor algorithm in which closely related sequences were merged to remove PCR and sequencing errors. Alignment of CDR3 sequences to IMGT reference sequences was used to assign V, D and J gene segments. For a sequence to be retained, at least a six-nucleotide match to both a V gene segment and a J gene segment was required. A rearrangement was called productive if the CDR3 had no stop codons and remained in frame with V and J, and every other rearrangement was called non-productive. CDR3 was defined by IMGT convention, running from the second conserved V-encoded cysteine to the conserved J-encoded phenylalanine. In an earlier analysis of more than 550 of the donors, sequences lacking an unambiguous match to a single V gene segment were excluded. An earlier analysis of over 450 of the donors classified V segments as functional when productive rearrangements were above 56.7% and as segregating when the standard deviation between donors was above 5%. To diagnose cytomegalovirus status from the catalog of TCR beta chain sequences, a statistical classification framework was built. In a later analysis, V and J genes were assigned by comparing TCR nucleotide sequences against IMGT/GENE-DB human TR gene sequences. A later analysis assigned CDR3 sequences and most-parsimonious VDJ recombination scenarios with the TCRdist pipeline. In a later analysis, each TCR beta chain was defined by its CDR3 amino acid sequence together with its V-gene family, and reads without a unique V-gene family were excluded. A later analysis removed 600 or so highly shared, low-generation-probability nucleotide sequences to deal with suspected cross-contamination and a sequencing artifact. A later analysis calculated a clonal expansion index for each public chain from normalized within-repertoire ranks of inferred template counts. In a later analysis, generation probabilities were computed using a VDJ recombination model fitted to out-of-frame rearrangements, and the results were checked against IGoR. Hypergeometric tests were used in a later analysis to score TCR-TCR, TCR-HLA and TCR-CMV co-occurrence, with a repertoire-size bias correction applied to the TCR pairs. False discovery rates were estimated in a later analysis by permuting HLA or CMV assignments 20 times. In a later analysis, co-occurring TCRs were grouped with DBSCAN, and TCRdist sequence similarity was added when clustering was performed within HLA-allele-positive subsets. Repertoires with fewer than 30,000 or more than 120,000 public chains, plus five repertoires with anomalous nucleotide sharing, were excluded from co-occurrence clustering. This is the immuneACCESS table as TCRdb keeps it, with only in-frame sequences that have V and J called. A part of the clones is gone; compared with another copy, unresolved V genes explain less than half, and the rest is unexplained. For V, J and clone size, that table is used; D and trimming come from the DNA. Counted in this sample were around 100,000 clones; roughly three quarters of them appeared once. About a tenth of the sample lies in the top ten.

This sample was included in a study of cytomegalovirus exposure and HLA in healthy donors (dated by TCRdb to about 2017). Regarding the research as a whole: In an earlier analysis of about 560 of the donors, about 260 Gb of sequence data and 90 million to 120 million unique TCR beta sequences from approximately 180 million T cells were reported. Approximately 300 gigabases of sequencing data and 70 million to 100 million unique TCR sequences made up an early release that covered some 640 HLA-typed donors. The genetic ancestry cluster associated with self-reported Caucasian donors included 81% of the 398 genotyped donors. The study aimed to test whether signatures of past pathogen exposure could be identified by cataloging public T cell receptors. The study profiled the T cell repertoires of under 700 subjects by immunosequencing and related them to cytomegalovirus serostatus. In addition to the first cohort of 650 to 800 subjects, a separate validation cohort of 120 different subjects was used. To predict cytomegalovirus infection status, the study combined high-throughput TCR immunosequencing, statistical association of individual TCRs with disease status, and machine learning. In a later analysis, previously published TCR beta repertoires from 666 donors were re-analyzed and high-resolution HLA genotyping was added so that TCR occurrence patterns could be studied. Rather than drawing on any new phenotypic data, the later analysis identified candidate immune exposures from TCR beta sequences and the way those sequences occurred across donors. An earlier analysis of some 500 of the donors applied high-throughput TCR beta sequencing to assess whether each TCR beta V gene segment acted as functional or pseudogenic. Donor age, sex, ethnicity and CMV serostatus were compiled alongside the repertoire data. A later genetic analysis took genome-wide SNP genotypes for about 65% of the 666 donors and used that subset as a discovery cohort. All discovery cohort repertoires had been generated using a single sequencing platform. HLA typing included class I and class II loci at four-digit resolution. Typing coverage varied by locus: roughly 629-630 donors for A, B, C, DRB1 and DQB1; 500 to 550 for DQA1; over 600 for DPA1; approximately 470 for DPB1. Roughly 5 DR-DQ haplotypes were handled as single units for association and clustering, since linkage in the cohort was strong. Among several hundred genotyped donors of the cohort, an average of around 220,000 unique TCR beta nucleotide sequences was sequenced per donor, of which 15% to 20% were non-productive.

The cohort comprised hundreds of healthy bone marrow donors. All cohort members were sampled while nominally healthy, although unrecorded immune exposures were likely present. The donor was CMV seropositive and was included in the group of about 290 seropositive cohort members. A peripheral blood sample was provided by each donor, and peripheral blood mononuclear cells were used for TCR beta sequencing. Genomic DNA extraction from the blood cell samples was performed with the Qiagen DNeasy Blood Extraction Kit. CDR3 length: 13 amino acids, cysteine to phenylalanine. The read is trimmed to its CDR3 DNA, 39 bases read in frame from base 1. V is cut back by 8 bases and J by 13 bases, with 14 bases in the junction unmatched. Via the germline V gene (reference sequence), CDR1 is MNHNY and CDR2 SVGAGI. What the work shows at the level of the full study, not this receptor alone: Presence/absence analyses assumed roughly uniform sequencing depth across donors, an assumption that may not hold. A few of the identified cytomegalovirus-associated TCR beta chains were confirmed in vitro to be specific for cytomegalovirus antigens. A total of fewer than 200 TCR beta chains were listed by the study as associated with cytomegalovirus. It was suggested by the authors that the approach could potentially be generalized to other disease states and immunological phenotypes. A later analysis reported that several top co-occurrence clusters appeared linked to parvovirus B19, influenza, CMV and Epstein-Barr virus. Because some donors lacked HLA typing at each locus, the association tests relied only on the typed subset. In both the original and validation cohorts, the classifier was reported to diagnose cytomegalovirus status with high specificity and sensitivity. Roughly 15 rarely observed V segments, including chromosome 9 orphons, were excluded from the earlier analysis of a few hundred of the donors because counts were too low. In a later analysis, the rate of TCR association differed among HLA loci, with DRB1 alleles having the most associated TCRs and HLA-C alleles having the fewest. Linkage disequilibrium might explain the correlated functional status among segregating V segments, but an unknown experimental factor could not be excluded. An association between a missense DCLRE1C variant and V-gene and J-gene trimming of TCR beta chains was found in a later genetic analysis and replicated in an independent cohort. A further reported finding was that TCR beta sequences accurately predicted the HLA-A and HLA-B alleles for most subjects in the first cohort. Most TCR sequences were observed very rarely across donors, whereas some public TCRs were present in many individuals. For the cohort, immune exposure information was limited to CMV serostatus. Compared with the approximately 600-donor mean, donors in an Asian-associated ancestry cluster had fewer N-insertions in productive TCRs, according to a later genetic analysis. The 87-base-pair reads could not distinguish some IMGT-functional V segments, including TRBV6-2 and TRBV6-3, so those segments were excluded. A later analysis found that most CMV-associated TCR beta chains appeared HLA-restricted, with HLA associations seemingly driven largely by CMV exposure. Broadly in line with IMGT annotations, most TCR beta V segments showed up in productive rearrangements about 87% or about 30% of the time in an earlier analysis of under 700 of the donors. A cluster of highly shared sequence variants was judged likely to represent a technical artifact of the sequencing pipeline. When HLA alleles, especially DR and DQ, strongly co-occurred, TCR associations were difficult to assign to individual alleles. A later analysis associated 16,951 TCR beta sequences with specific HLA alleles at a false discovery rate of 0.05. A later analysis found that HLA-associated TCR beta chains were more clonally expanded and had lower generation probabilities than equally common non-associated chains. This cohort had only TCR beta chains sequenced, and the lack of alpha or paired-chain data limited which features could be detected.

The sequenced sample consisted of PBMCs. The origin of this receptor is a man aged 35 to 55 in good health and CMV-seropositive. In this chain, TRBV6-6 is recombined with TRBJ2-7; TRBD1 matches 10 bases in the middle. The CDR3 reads CASRGQGSSPDYF. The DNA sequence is TGTGCCAGCCGGGGACAGGGGTCCTCCCCTGACTACTTC.